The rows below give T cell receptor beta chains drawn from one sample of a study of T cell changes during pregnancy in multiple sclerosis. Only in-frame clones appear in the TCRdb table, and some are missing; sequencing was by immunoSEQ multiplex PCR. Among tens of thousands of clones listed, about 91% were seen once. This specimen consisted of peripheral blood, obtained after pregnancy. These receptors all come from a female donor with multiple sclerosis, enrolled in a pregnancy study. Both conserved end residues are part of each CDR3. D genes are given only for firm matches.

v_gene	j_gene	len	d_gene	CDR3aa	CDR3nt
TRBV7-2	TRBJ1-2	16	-	CASSFVMFGANYGYTF	TGTGCCAGCAGCTTTGTTATGTTCGGTGCTAACTATGGCTACACCTTC
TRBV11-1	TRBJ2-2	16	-	CASRGRRGGGTGELFF	TGTGCCTCCCGGGGCAGGCGGGGAGGGGGAACCGGGGAGCTGTTTTTT
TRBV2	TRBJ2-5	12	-	CASRQGPETQYF	TGTGCCAGCAGACAGGGACCTGAGACCCAGTACTTC
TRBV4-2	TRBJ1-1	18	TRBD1	CASSQDLTGRWKNTEAFF	TGTGCCAGCAGCCAAGACCTGACAGGGAGGTGGAAGAACACTGAAGCTTTCTTT
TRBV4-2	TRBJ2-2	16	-	CASSQVGSKNTGELFF	TGTGCCAGCAGCCAAGTCGGTAGCAAGAACACCGGGGAGCTGTTTTTT
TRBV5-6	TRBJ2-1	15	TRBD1	CASSWTGATYNEQFF	TGTGCCAGCAGCTGGACAGGCGCGACTTACAATGAGCAGTTCTTC
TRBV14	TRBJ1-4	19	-	CASSRSRDTGPATNEKLFF	TGTGCCAGCAGCCGTTCCCGGGACACTGGACCCGCAACTAATGAAAAACTGTTTTTT
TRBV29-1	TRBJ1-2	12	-	CSVDTGFYGYTF	TGCAGCGTTGACACAGGGTTCTATGGCTACACCTTC
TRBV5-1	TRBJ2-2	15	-	CASSLGQGSTGELFF	TGCGCCAGCAGCTTGGGTCAGGGAAGCACCGGGGAGCTGTTTTTT
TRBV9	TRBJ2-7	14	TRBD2	CASSVSGGAGEQYF	TGTGCCAGCAGCGTTAGCGGGGGGGCCGGGGAGCAGTACTTC
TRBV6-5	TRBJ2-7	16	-	CASSYHPLKGAYEQYF	TGTGCCAGCAGTTACCACCCTCTTAAGGGAGCTTACGAGCAGTACTTC